This T cell receptor (beta chain) was recovered during a study of shared clonotypes between healthy human individuals. This clone was counted a few times. The antigen is undetermined. Naivety among CD8 cells was defined by CD45RO negativity and positive CCR7 selection, thereby excluding terminally differentiated effector memory CD45RA+ cells. Germline V lookup: CDR1 SGHNT, CDR2 YYREEE (reference sequence). Trimming removed 2 bases from V and 2 bases from J, with 7 bases in between. The CDR3 consists of 13 residues. Replicate PCRs from sorted subsets contained around 200 ng DNA, which is around 30,000 T cell genomes. The table came from immunoSEQ multiplex PCR; TCRdb's copy has only in-frame clones and leaves some out. The data contain 2 million to 2.5 million clones, approximately 94% of them singletons. The study, taken as a whole, reports: Roughly 4.6% of naive CD4 clonotypes were common to a handful of donors. Generation probabilities of non-shared clonotypes were lower (relative to those shared by all four donors). Rarefaction analysis demonstrated incomplete sorted-subset sequencing notwithstanding large depth.

Sequencing used naive CD8+ T cells from PBMCs. The chain is built from TRBV5-4 and TRBJ1-2; D call uncertain. The source of this sequence is a man younger than 35 in good health. Some clones in this sample may be carry-over from other donors' samples. CDR3 nucleotide sequence: TGTGCCAGCAGCTTAAACTCGAACTATGGCTACACCTTC. Translated: CASSLNSNYGYTF.